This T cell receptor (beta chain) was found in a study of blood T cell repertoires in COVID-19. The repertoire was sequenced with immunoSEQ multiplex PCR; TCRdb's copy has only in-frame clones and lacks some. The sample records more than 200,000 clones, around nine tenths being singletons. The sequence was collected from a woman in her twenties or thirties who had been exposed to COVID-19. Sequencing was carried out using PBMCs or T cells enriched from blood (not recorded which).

CDR3 residues: CASSLGLAYNEQFF. In DNA, the CDR3 is TGTGCCAGCAGCTTAGGACTAGCCTACAATGAGCAGTTCTTC. The V call is TRBV7-9, the J call TRBJ2-1, with TRBD2 as a possible D gene (6 bases). V was cut by 1 base and J by 2 bases, with 6 bases left in between. CDR3 length: 14 amino acids. Looked up from germline, CDR1 is SEHNR and CDR2 is FQNEAQ (reference sequence).